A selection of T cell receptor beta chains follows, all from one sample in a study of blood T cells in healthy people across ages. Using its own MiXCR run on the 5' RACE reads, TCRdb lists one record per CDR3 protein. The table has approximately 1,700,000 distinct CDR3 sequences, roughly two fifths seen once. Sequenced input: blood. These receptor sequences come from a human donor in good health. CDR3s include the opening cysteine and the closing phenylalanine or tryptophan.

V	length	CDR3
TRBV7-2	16	CASTSASGFGVDTQYF
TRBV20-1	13	CSLRDGSNYGYTF
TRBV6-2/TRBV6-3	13	CTSSPGFPQQQYF
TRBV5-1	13	CASSLVAGGGQYF
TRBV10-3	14	CAIRDRTLYTEAFF
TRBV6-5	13	CASQGTTNEKLFF
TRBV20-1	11	CSARQTGTQYF
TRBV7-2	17	CASSLVVAGEAYNEQFF
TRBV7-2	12	CASSPDRVAYTF
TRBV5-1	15	CASSLNHVSTGELFF
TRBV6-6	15	CASRETGEIVDIQYF
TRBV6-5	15	CASRSLAGGLDEQFF
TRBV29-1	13	CSVGGPSGQPQHF
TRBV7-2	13	CASSWGQGIIQYF
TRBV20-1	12	CSVEGELDEQYF
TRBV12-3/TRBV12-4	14	CASYTGSGANVLTF
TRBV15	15	CATSSRQGQNSPLHF
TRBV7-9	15	CASSRRGRGVYGYTF
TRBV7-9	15	CASSRSGQGTDTQYF
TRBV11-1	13	CASQNAGGGELFF
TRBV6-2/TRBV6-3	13	CAADRGSSYEQYF
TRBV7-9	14	CASSLIPGGSEQYF
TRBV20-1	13	CSASVGLEAEQYF
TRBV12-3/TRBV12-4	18	CASSFESRGGGHWDTQYF
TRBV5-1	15	CASSLGGQGFHEQYF
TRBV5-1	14	CASSLERINTEAFF
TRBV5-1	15	CASSPRTDPSREAFF
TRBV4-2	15	CASSQEDSGFKEQYF
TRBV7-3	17	CASSSQSRGGGTDTQYF
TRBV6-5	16	CASSSLRLDVGGEQYF
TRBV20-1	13	CSARDNGYYGYTF
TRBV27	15	CASTRSDSGANVLTF
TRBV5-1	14	CASSLEAGGNTIYF
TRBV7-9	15	CASSPTEAGNQPQHF
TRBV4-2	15	CASSQYDRTNYGYTF
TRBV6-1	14	CASSVLQGANGYTF
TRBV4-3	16	CASSQDASGGVDTQYF
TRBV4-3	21	CASSQILRDRGICVAKNIQYF
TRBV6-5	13	CASSRGSGQPQHF
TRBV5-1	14	CASGSGGADNEQFF
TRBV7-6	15	CASSLIPDRGYEQYF
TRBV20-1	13	CSARDLVRETQYF